This T cell receptor beta chain was recorded in a study of blood T cell repertoires in COVID-19. Looking at the study overall: Acute-phase and convalescent COVID-19 samples originated in the United States, Italy and Spain. T cells, B-cell-depleted T cells, or PBMCs supplied cDNA or gDNA.

Patients at the Seattle site were enrolled during active infection and followed longitudinally. How the authors handled the data: Using reference gene primer amplification, nucleated cell counts were estimated. Sequenced by immunoSEQ multiplex PCR; TCRdb stores in-frame clones only, minus some. V and J calls and clone size follow that table, whereas D and trimming were derived from the DNA. Found here are roughly 200,000 clones, around 86% of them singletons; the top ten hold 8% to 9%. The germline V gene encodes CDR1 KGHSH and CDR2 LQKENI. Trimming took 2 bases from V and 6 from J, leaving 13 bases between them. The CDR3 runs 15 residues.

What was sequenced was peripheral blood. The TCR originated in a woman aged 80 or older with COVID-19, enrolled during active disease. The chain is built from TRBV18 and TRBJ2-2; perhaps TRBD1 as D (5 bases). CDR3 in DNA: TGTGCCAGCTCACCAGTGACACAGGTCGCCGGGGAGCTGTTTTTT. It yields the protein CASSPVTQVAGELFF.